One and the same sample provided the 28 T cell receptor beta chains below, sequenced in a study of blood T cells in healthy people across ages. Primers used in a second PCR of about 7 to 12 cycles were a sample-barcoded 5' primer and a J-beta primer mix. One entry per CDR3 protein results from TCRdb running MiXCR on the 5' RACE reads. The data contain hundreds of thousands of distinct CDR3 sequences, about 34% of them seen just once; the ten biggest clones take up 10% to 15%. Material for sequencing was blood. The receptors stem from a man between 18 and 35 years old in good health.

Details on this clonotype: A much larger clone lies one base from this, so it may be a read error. CDR3 in amino acids: CASSEGTGCGYTF. In nucleotides, the CDR3 is TGTGCCAGCAGTGAAGGGACAGGGTGCGGCTACACCTTC. The chain recombines TRBV6-5 with TRBJ1-2, with 9 positions matching TRBD1. V lost 5 bases to trimming and J lost 8 bases; unmatched junction nucleotides: 6. CDR3 length: 13 amino acids. CDR1 is MNHEY and CDR2 is SVGAGI in the germline V gene.

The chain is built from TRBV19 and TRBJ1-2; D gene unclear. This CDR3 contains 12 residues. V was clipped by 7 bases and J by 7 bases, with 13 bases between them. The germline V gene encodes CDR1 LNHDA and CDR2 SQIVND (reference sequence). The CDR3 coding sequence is TGTGCCAGTACGCAAGGGTCCCTTGGCTACACCTTC. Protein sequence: CASTQGSLGYTF.

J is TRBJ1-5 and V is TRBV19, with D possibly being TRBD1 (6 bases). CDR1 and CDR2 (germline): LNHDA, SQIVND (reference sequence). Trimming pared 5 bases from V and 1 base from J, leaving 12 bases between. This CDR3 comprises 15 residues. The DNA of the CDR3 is TGTGCCAGTAGTCAGCGGGGGGCGAGCAATCAGCCCCAGCATTTT. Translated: CASSQRGASNQPQHF.

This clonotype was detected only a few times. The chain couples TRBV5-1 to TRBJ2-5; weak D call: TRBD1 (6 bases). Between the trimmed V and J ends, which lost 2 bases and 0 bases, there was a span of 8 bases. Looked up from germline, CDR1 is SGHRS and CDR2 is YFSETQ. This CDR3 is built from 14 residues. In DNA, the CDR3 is TGCGCCAGCAGCTTCTCAGGGGACCAAGAGACCCAGTACTTC. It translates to CASSFSGDQETQYF.

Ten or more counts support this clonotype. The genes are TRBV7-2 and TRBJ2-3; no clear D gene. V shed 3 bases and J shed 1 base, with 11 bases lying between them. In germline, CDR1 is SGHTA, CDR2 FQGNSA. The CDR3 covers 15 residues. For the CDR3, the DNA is TGTGCCAGCAGCTTCCTTCACGTCGGCACAGATACGCAGTATTTT. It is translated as CASSFLHVGTDTQYF.

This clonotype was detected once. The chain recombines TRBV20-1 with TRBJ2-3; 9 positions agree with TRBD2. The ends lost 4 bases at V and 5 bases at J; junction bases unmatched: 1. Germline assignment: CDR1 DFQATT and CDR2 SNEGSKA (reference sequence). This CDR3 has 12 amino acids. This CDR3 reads CSAKLAGDTQYF. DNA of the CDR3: TGCAGTGCTAAACTAGCGGGAGATACGCAGTATTTT.

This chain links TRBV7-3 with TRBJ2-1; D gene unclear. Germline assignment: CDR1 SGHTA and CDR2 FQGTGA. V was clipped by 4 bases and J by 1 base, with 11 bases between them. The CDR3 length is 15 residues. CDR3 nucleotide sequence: TGTGCCAGCAGCTCCGACCCCAATTCCTACAATGAGCAGTTCTTC. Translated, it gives CASSSDPNSYNEQFF.

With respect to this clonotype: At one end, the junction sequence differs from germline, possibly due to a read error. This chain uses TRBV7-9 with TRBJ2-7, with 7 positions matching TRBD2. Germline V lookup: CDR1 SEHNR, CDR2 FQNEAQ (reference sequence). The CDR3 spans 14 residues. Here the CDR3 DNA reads TGTGCCAGCGGCTTAGTGGGAGGGGCCTACGGGCAGTACTTC. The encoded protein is CASGLVGGAYGQYF.

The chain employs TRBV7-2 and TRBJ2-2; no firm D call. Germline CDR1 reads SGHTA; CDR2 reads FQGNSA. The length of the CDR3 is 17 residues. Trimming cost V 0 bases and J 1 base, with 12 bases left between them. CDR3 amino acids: CASSLALLGRNTGELFF. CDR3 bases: TGTGCCAGCAGCTTAGCACTGTTGGGTCGGAACACCGGGGAGCTGTTTTTT.

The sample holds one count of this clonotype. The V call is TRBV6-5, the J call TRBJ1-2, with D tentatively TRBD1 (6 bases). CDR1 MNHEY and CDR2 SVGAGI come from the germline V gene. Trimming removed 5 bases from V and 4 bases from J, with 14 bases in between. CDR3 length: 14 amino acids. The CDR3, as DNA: TGTGCCAGCAGTGACCGACAGGCCCCCTATGGCTACACCTTC. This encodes CASSDRQAPYGYTF.

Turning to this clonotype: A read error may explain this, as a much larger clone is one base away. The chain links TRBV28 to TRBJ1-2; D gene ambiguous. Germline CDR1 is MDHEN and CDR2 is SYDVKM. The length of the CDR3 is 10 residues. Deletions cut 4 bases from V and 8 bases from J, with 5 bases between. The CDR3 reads CASSSEGYTF. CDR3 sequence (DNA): TGTGCCAGCAGTTCAGAGGGCTACACCTTC.

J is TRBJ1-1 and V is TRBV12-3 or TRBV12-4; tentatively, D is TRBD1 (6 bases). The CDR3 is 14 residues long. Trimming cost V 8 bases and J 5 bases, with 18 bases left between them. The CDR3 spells CASAQVGGLTEAFF. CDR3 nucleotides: TGTGCCAGCGCCCAGGTTGGGGGGCTGACTGAAGCTTTCTTT.

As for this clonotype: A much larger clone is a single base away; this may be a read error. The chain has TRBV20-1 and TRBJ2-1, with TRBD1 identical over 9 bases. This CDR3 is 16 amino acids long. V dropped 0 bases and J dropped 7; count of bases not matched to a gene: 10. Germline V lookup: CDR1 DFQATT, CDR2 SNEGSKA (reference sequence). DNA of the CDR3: TGCAGTGCTAGAGATCTGGTACAGGGGGCAGGGAATGAGCAGTTCTTC. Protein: CSARDLVQGAGNEQFF.

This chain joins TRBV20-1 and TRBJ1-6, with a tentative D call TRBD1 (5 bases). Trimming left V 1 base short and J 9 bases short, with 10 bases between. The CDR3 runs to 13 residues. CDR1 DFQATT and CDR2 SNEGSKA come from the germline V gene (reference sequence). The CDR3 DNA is TGCAGTGCTAGAGGCAGGGCCAGTTCACCCCTCCACTTT. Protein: CSARGRASSPLHF.

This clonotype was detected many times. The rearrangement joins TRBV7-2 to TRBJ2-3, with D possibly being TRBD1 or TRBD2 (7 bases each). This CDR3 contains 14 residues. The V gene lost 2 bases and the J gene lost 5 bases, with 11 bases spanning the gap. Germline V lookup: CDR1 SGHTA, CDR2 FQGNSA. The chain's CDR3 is CASSLRRGGDTQYF. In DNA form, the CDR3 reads TGTGCCAGCAGCTTACGCAGGGGGGGAGATACGCAGTATTTT. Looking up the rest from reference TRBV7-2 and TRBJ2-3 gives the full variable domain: GAGVSQSPSNKVTEKGKDVELRCDPISGHTALYWYRQSLGQGLEFLIYFQGNSAPDKSGLPSDRFSAERTGGSVSTLTIQRTQQEDSAVYLCASSLRRGGDTQYFGPGTRLTVL.

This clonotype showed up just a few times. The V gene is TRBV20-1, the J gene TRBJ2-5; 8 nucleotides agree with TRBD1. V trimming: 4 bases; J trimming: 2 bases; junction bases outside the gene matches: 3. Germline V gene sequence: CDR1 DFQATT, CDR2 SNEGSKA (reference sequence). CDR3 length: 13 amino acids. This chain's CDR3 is CSAIQGVQETQYF. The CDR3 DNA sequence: TGCAGTGCTATACAGGGGGTGCAAGAGACCCAGTACTTC.

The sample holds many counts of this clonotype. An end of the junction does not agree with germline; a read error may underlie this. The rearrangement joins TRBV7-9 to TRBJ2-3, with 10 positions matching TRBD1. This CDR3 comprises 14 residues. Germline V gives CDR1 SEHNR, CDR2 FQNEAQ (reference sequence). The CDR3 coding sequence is TGCGCCAGCAGCCGGGACAGGGGAACAGATACGCAGTATTTT. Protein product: CASSRDRGTDTQYF. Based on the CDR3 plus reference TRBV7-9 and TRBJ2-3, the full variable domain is DTGVSQNPRHKITKRGQNVTFRCDPISEHNRLYWYRQTLGQGPEFLTYFQNEAQLEKSRLLSDRFSAERPKGSFSTLEIQRTEQGDSAMYLCASSRDRGTDTQYFGPGTRLTVL.

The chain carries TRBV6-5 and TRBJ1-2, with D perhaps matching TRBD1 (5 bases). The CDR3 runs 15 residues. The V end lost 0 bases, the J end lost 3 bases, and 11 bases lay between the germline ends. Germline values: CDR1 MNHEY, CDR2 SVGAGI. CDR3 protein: CASSYSIGADYGYTF. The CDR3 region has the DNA TGTGCCAGCAGTTACTCGATAGGGGCCGACTATGGCTACACCTTC.

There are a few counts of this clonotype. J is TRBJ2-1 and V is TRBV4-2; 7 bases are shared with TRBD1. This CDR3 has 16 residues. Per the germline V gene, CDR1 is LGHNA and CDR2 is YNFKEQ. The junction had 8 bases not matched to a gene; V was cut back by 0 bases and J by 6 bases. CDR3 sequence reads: CASSQEKGPGGNEQFF. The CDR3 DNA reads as TGTGCCAGCAGCCAAGAAAAGGGCCCAGGGGGCAATGAGCAGTTCTTC.

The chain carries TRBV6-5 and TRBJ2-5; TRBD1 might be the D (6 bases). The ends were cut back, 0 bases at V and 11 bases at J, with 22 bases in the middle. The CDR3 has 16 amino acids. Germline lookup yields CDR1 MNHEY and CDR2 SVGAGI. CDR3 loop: CASSYSMAGRDNEQYF. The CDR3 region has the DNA TGTGCCAGCAGTTACTCGATGGCGGGCAGGGACAATGAGCAGTACTTC.

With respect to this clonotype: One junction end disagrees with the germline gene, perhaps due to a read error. This chain's CDR3 is CASSPAKNIQYF. CDR3 in DNA: TGTGCCAGCAGTCCAGCCAAAAACATCCAGTACTTC. The V gene is TRBV6-1, the J gene TRBJ2-4; D gene ambiguous. This CDR3 is built from 12 residues. Germline V gene data show CDR1 as MNHNS and CDR2 as SASEGT.

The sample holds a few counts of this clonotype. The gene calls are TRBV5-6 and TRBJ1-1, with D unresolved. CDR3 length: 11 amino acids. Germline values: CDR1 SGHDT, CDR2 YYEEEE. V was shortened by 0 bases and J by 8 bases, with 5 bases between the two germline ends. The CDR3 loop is CASSLDQEAFF. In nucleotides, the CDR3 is TGTGCCAGCAGCTTGGATCAAGAAGCTTTCTTT.

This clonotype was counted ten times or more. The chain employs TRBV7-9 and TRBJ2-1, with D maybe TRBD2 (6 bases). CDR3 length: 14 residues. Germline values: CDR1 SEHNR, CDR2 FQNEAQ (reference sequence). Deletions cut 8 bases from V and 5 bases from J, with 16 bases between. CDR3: CASALGLRHNEQFF. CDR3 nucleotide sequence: TGTGCCAGCGCTTTGGGACTCCGCCACAATGAGCAGTTCTTC.

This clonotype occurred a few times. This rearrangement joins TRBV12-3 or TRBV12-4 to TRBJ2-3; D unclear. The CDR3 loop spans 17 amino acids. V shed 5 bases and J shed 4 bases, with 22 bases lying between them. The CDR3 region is CASSPLEIDIYADTQYF. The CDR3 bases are TGTGCCAGCAGTCCCCTTGAGATAGATATCTACGCAGATACGCAGTATTTT.

The CDR3: CASSELGWETQYF. In nucleotides, the CDR3 is TGTGCCAGCAGTGAACTGGGTTGGGAGACCCAGTACTTC. The rearrangement joins TRBV2 to TRBJ2-5, with D unresolved. The germline V and J ends were trimmed by 2 bases and 5 bases, with 9 bases remaining between them. The germline V gene encodes CDR1 SNHLY and CDR2 FYNNEI. This CDR3 comprises 13 residues.

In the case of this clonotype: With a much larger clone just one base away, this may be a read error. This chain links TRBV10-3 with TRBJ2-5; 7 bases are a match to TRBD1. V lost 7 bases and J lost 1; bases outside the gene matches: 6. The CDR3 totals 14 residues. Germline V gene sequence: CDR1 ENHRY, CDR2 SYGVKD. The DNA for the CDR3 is TGTGCCATCAACCGGGGACAGACCCAAGAGACCCAGTACTTC. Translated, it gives CAINRGQTQETQYF.

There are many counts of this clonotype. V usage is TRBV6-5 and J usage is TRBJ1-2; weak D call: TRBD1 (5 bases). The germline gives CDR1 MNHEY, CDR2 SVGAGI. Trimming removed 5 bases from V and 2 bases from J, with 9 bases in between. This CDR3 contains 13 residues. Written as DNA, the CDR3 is TGTGCCAGCAGTACGGGACGGAACTATGGCTACACCTTC. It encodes CASSTGRNYGYTF.

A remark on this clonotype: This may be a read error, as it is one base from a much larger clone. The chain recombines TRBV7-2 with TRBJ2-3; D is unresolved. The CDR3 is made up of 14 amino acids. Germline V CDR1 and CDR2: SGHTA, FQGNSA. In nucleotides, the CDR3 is TGTGCCCGCAGCTTCGGCGGCCGCACAGATACGCAGTATTTT. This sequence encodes CARSFGGRTDTQYF. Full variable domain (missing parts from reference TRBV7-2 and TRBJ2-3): GAGVSQSPSNKVTEKGKDVELRCDPISGHTALYWYRQSLGQGLEFLIYFQGNSAPDKSGLPSDRFSAERTGGSVSTLTIQRTQQEDSAVYLCARSFGGRTDTQYFGPGTRLTVL.